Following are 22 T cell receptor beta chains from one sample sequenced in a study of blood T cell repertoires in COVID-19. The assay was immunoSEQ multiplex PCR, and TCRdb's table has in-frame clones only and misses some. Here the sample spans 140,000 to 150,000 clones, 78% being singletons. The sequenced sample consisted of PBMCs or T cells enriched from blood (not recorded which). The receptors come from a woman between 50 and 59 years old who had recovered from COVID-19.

The CDR3 loop is CASSLAAREQYF. In nucleotides, the CDR3 is TGTGCCAGCAGCTTAGCAGCTCGGGAGCAGTACTTC. The chain recombines TRBV7-2 with TRBJ2-7; no definite D call. Germline CDR1 is SGHTA and CDR2 is FQGNSA. Deletions cut 0 bases from V and 7 bases from J, with 7 bases between. This CDR3 has 12 amino acids.

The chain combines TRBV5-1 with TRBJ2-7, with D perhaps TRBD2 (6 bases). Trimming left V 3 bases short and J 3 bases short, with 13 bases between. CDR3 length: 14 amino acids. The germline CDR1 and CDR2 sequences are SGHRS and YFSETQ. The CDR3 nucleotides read TGCGCCAGCAGCTCAACGGGGGAAGGCTACGAGCAGTACTTC. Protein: CASSSTGEGYEQYF. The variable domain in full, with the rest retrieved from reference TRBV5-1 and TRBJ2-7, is KAGVTQTPRYLIKTRGQQVTLSCSPISGHRSVSWYQQTPGQGLQFLFEYFSETQRNKGNFPGRFSGRQFSNSRSEMNVSTLELGDSALYLCASSSTGEGYEQYFGPGTRLTVT.

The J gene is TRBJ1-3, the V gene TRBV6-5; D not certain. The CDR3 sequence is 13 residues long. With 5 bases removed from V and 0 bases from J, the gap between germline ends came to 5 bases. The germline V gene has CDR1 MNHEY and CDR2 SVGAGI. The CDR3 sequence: CASSSSSGNTIYF. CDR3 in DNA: TGTGCCAGCAGTAGTAGCTCTGGAAACACCATATATTTT.

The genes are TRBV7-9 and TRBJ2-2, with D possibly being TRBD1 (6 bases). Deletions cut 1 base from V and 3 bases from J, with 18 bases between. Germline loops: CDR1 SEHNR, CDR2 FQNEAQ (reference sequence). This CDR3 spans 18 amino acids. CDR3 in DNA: TGTGCCAGCAGCTTAGTTTTTCGTCAGGGGCACGACACCGGGGAGCTGTTTTTT. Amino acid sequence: CASSLVFRQGHDTGELFF.

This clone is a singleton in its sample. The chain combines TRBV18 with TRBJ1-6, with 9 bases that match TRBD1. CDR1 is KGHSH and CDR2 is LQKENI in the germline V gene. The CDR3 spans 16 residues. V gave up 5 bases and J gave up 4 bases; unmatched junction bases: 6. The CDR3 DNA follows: TGTGCCAGCTCATCCCGACAGGGGGGATATAATTCACCCCTCCACTTT. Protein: CASSSRQGGYNSPLHF.

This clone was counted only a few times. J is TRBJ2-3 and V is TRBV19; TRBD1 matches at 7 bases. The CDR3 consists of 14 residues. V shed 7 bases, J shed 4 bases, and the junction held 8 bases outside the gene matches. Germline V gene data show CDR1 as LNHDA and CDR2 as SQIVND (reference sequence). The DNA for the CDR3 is TGTGCCAGTAATCGGCGGACAGGCTCAGATACGCAGTATTTT. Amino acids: CASNRRTGSDTQYF.

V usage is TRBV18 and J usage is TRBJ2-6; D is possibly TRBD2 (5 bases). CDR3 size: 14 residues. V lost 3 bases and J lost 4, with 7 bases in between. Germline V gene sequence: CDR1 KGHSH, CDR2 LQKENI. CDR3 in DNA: TGTGCCAGCTCACCCGGAGGAGGGGCCAACGTCCTGACTTTC. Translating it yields CASSPGGGANVLTF.

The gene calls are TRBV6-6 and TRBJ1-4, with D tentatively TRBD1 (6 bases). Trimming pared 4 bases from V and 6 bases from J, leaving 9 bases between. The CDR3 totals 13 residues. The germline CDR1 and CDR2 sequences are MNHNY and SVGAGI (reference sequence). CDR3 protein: CASSFNRDEKLFF. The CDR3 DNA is TGTGCCAGCAGTTTCAACAGGGATGAAAAACTGTTTTTT.

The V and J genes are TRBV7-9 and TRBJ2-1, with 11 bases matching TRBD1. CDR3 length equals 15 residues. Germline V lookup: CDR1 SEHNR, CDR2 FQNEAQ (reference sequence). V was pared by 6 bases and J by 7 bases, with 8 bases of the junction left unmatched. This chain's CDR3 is CASSLDRGRSNEQFF. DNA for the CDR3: TGTGCCAGCAGTTTGGACAGGGGGCGTTCAAATGAGCAGTTCTTC.

CDR3 in DNA: TGTGCCAGTAGCCCCATAGACCAACGAGGAGGCTACACCTTC. Translation gives CASSPIDQRGGYTF. V is TRBV19 and J is TRBJ1-2, with D unclear. Trimming pared 6 bases from V and 8 bases from J, leaving 19 bases between. Germline-derived CDR1 and CDR2 are LNHDA and SQIVND (reference sequence). This CDR3 is 14 amino acids long. The whole variable domain, filled in from reference TRBV19 and TRBJ1-2, reads DGGITQSPKYLFRKEGQNVTLSCEQNLNHDAMYWYRQDPGQGLRLIYYSQIVNDFQKGDIAEGYSVSREKKESFPLTVTSAQKNPTAFYLCASSPIDQRGGYTFGSGTRLTVV.

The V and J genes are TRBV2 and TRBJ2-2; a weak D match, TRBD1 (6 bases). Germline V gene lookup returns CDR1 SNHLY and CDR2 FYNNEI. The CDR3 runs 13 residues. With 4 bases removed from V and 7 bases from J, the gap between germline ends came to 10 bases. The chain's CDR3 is CASSAPDSGELFF. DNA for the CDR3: TGTGCCAGCAGTGCCCCGGACAGCGGGGAGCTGTTTTTT.

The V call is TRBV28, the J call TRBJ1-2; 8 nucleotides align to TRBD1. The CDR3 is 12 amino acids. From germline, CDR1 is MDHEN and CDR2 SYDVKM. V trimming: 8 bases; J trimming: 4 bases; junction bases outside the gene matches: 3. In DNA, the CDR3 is TGTGCCAGCTACAGGGGGGGCTATGGCTACACCTTC. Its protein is CASYRGGYGYTF.

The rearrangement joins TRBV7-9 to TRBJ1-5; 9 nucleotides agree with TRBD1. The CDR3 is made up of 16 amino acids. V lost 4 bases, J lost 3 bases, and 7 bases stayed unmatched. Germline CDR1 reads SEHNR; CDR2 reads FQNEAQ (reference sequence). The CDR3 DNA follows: TGTGCCAGCAGCTACACAGGGGGCCAAATCAATCAGCCCCAGCATTTT. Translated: CASSYTGGQINQPQHF.

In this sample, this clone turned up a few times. The CDR3 loop is CASSPPDRVTYNEQFF. As DNA, the CDR3 is TGTGCCAGCAGCCCCCCCGACAGGGTCACCTACAATGAGCAGTTCTTC. The chain uses TRBV5-4 and TRBJ2-1; 7 positions agree with TRBD1. In germline, CDR1 is SGHNT, CDR2 YYREEE (reference sequence). The CDR3 is 16 residues long. J gave up 2 bases and V 4 bases, and 9 bases lay outside the gene matches.

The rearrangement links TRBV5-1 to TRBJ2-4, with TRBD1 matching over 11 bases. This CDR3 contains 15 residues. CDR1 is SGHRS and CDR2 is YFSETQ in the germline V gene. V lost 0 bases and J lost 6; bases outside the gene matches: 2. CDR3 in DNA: TGCGCCAGCAGCTTGGGGACAGGGGGCGGAAACATTCAGTACTTC. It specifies CASSLGTGGGNIQYF.

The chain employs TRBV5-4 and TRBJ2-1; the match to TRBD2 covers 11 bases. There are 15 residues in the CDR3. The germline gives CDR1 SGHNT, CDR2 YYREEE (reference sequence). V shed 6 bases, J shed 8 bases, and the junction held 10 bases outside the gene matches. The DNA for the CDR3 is TGTGCCAGCAAACTACTTAGCGGGGGGGTGGATGAGCAGTTCTTC. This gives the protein CASKLLSGGVDEQFF.

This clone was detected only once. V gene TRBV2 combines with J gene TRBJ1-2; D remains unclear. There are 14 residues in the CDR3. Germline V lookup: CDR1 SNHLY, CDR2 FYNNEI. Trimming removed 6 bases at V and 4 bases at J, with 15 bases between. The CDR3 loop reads CASRTTADSYGYTF. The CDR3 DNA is TGTGCCAGCAGGACTACAGCGGACTCCTATGGCTACACCTTC.

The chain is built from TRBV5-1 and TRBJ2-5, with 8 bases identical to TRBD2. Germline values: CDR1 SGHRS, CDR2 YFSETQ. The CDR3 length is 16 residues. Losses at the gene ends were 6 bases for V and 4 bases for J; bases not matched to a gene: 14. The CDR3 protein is CASTQSGGVTIETQYF. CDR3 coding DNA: TGCGCCAGCACCCAATCGGGAGGGGTTACTATAGAGACCCAGTACTTC.

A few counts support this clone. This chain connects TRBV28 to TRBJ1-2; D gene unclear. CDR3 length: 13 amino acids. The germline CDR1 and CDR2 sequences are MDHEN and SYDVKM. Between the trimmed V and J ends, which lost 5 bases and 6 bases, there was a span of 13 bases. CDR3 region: CASSVGSINGYTF. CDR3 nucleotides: TGTGCCAGCAGTGTAGGGAGCATAAATGGCTACACCTTC.

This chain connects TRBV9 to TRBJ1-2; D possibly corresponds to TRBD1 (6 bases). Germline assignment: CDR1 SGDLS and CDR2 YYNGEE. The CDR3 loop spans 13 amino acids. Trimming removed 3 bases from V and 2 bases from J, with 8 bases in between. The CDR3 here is CASSAQGNYGYTF. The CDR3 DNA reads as TGTGCCAGCAGCGCGCAGGGGAACTATGGCTACACCTTC.

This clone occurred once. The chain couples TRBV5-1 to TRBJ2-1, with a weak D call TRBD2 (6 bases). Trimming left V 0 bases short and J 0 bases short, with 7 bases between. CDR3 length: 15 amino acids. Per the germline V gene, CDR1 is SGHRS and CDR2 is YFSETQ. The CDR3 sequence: CASSLGGLSYNEQFF. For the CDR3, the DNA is TGCGCCAGCAGCTTGGGGGGACTCTCCTACAATGAGCAGTTCTTC. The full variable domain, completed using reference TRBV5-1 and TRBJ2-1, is KAGVTQTPRYLIKTRGQQVTLSCSPISGHRSVSWYQQTPGQGLQFLFEYFSETQRNKGNFPGRFSGRQFSNSRSEMNVSTLELGDSALYLCASSLGGLSYNEQFFGPGTRLTVL.

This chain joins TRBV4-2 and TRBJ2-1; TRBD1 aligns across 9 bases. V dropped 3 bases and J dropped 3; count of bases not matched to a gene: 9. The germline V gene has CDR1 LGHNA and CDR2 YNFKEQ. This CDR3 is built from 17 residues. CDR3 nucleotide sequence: TGTGCCAGCAGCCAGATCTCGGGGACAGGGTACTACAATGAGCAGTTCTTC. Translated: CASSQISGTGYYNEQFF.